This TCR beta chain was identified during a study of identifying expanded T cells in peripheral blood. Findings and limits, study-wide: Differentially abundant clones: around 1.2 between replicates, about 15 at 2 to 3 weeks, 19 to 20 at four.

Clones were sequenced by immunoSEQ multiplex PCR, and TCRdb holds only the in-frame ones, with some missing. Of 55,000 to 75,000 clones in the sample, more than 75% were seen once. This CDR3 is built from 14 residues. Trimming stripped 3 bases from V and 4 bases from J, with 12 bases between. Germline V gives CDR1 MDHEN, CDR2 SYDVKM. As concerns this clone: Its target is unknown.

The V gene is TRBV28, the J gene TRBJ1-1, with D perhaps TRBD1 (5 bases). Sequenced material: blood. The sequence was obtained from a person aged 18 to 70 in good health. In nucleotides, the CDR3 is TGTGCCAGCAGTTTTTGGGCTGGGGGCACTGAAGCTTTCTTT. This encodes CASSFWAGGTEAFF.